The 4 T cell receptor beta chains below come from one sample, sequenced in a study of T cell responses to AZD1222 COVID-19 vaccine. Only in-frame clones appear in the TCRdb table, and some are missing; sequencing was by immunoSEQ multiplex PCR. The sample shows 150,000 to 200,000 clones, around nine tenths of them seen only once. Sequenced here: peripheral blood, sampled 28 days after the second AZD1222 dose. The receptors were sampled from an adult who received the AZD1222 COVID-19 vaccine.

As DNA, the CDR3 is TGTGCCAGCAGCTTAGCGCGGATACCGAACGAGCAGTACTTC. It translates to CASSLARIPNEQYF. The chain recombines TRBV7-2 with TRBJ2-7; D not resolved. The CDR3 has 14 amino acids. Germline V gene sequence: CDR1 SGHTA, CDR2 FQGNSA. The V and J ends lost 0 bases and 5 bases respectively, with 11 bases between them.

This clone was seen once. The CDR3 nucleotides read TGTGCCAGCAGGGAGGGACTAGCGAGCTCCTACAATGAGCAGTTCTTC. Translating it yields CASREGLASSYNEQFF. The rearrangement joins TRBV2 to TRBJ2-1; TRBD2 agrees at 10 bases. Trimming at V came to 6 bases and at J to 0 bases, leaving 5 bases not matched to a gene. The CDR3 length is 16 residues. CDR1 is SNHLY and CDR2 is FYNNEI in the germline V gene.

J is TRBJ2-3 and V is TRBV7-3; either TRBD1 or TRBD2 may fit D (5 bases each). The CDR3 covers 13 residues. V was pared by 5 bases and J by 5 bases, with 11 bases between. Germline values: CDR1 SGHTA, CDR2 FQGTGA. CDR3 in DNA: TGTGCCAGCAGCCGGGGTGGGGGAGATACGCAGTATTTT. This translates into CASSRGGGDTQYF. The full variable domain, in which reference TRBV7-3 and TRBJ2-3 provide the parts outside the CDR3, is GAGVSQTPSNKVTEKGKYVELRCDPISGHTALYWYRQSLGQGPEFLIYFQGTGAADDSGLPNDRFFAVRPEGSVSTLKIQRTERGDSAVYLCASSRGGGDTQYFGPGTRLTVL.

Of note for this clone: Its ends do not fully match the called genes, so a read error is possible. Other nucleotide sequences in the sample specify the same CDR3. CDR3 nucleotides: TGTGCTAGCAGCCCCGACACCTACAATGAGCAGTTCTTC. Its translation is CASSPDTYNEQFF. V is TRBV7-7 and J is TRBJ2-1; the D is unclear. The germline CDR1 and CDR2 sequences are SSHAT and FNYEAQ (reference sequence). The CDR3 length is 13 residues.